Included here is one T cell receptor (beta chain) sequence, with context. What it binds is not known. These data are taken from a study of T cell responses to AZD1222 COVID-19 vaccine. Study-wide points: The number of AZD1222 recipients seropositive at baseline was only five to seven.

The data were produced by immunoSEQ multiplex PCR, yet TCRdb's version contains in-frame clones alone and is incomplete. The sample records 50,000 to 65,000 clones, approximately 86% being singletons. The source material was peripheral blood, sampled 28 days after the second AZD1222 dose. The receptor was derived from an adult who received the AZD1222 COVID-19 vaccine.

CDR3 in amino acids: CASSPLGLAGDRAKYF. The CDR3 nucleotides are TGTGCCAGCTCACCCTTGGGACTAGCGGGAGATAGGGCCAAGTATTTT. This sequence joins TRBV18 and TRBJ2-3; 14 nucleotides match TRBD2. Unmatched junction bases numbered 12, after V lost 3 bases and J lost 13 bases. Per germline, CDR1 KGHSH and CDR2 LQKENI. The CDR3 is made up of 16 amino acids.